These 17 T cell receptor beta chains came from one sample sequenced in a study of blood T cell repertoires in COVID-19. Profiling relied on immunoSEQ multiplex PCR, and the TCRdb table lists in-frame clones only, not all of them. This table has over 250,000 clones, 85% to 90% appearing once. The sequenced sample was peripheral blood. These receptors came from a woman aged 45-65 years with COVID-19, enrolled during active disease.

The chain carries TRBV5-1 and TRBJ2-3; 11 bases agree with TRBD2. There are 15 residues in the CDR3. Per germline, CDR1 SGHRS and CDR2 YFSETQ. V lost 4 bases, J lost 1 base, and 2 bases stayed unmatched. CDR3 residues: CASSPGLAGTDTQYF. Written as DNA, the CDR3 is TGCGCCAGCAGCCCGGGACTAGCGGGCACAGATACGCAGTATTTT.

The CDR3, as DNA: TGTGCCAGCAGCTTAACTATACCCGCGGGGAGGAGGAATGAGCAGTTCTTC. Encoded protein: CASSLTIPAGRRNEQFF. The chain is built from TRBV7-6 and TRBJ2-1, with D perhaps TRBD2 (6 bases). The CDR3 contains 17 residues. In germline, CDR1 is SGHVS, CDR2 FNYEAQ. V was clipped by 2 bases and J by 7 bases, with 21 bases between them.

J is TRBJ1-2 and V is TRBV19; TRBD1 matches 7 bases. The CDR3 loop spans 15 amino acids. The germline V gene has CDR1 LNHDA and CDR2 SQIVND (reference sequence). The J segment lost 4 bases and the V segment lost 9 bases, leaving 14 bases of the junction unmatched. CDR3 sequence: CASLNTPGQFYGYTF. CDR3 coding DNA: TGTGCCAGCCTTAACACACCGGGACAGTTCTATGGCTACACCTTC.

The chain joins TRBV10-2 to TRBJ1-1; D ambiguous. The CDR3 has 13 residues. Germline V gene sequence: CDR1 WSHSY, CDR2 SAAADI. V lost 2 bases to trimming and J lost 5 bases, with 9 bases between them. CDR3 in DNA: TGCGCCAGCAGTGAGAACTCGGGTACTGAAGCTTTCTTT. The encoded protein is CASSENSGTEAFF.

In DNA, the CDR3 is TGTGCCAGCAGTTACTCCCGGGACAGGGGGCTAGGCTACACCTTC. Translation gives CASSYSRDRGLGYTF. The chain has TRBV6-5 and TRBJ1-2; 12 nucleotides match TRBD1. The CDR3 has 15 residues. V was clipped by 0 bases and J by 8 bases; unmatched bases: 4. Germline CDR1 MNHEY, CDR2 SVGAGI.

This clone showed up just a few times. V is TRBV5-1 and J is TRBJ1-6; D not resolved. The CDR3 spans 13 residues. The germline V gene encodes CDR1 SGHRS and CDR2 YFSETQ. V lost 4 bases, J lost 5 bases, and 7 bases lay in between. CDR3 nucleotides: TGCGCCAGCAGCGGTCAGGATAATTCACCCCTCCACTTT. This codes for CASSGQDNSPLHF.

The CDR3 DNA is TGTGCCAGCAGTGAAGTCTTACGGGCTAGCGGGAGCCCAGATACGCAGTATTTT. It is translated as CASSEVLRASGSPDTQYF. The J gene is TRBJ2-3, the V gene TRBV6-1; TRBD2 aligns across 10 bases. The junction had 11 bases not matched to a gene; V was cut back by 1 base and J by 4 bases. This CDR3 contains 18 residues. CDR1 MNHNS and CDR2 SASEGT come from the germline V gene.

The rearrangement joins TRBV4-1 to TRBJ1-3; D remains unclear. Germline CDR1 and CDR2: MGHRA and YSYEKL. This CDR3 contains 20 residues. V gave up 0 bases and J gave up 0 bases, with 21 bases separating them. In DNA form, the CDR3 reads TGCGCCAGCAGCCAAGATTCGGGAGAAGGGCAATGGACCTCTGGAAACACCATATATTTT. Translating gives CASSQDSGEGQWTSGNTIYF.

The V and J genes are TRBV7-8 and TRBJ2-1; possibly TRBD1 for D (5 bases). Germline V gene data show CDR1 as SGHVS and CDR2 as FQNEAQ. Trimming took 0 bases from V and 4 from J, leaving 7 bases between them. CDR3 length: 14 amino acids. CDR3 nucleotide sequence: TGTGCCAGCAGCTTAGCGACAGTATACAATGAGCAGTTCTTC. This codes for CASSLATVYNEQFF.

The chain has TRBV18 and TRBJ2-1; 10 bases line up with TRBD2. The CDR3 is made up of 15 amino acids. Germline CDR1 and CDR2: KGHSH and LQKENI. The J segment lost 8 bases and the V segment lost 6 bases, leaving 10 bases of the junction unmatched. Written as DNA, the CDR3 is TGTGCCAGCTCTCAGCGGGAGGGCCGGTTCCATGAGCAGTTCTTC. It codes for CASSQREGRFHEQFF.

The chain joins TRBV2 to TRBJ1-1; 7 positions match TRBD1. Trimming at V came to 6 bases and at J to 2 bases, leaving 12 bases not matched to a gene. The CDR3 consists of 16 residues. Germline loops: CDR1 SNHLY, CDR2 FYNNEI. This chain's CDR3 is CASSASGTAFNTEAFF. The CDR3 region has the DNA TGTGCCAGCAGCGCCTCCGGGACAGCTTTTAACACTGAAGCTTTCTTT.

The J gene is TRBJ2-3, the V gene TRBV19; possibly TRBD2 for D (6 bases). CDR3 size: 15 residues. The ends were cut back, 4 bases at V and 14 bases at J, with 25 bases in the middle. Germline CDR1 is LNHDA and CDR2 is SQIVND (reference sequence). CDR3 nucleotide sequence: TGTGCCAGTAGTAACCGACCCCGGGACTCCACTTTTTCGTATTTT. The encoded protein is CASSNRPRDSTFSYF.

The CDR3 coding sequence is TGTGCCAGCAGCCTGGACAGGGGGCTTGGAAACACCATATATTTT. Translated: CASSLDRGLGNTIYF. The V gene is TRBV7-6, the J gene TRBJ1-3; 11 bases are a match to TRBD1. The germline V gene encodes CDR1 SGHVS and CDR2 FNYEAQ. After removal of 5 bases from V and 3 bases from J, the junction contained 3 bases not matched to a gene. CDR3 length: 15 amino acids. Variable domain in full (rest from reference TRBV7-6 and TRBJ1-3): GAGVSQSPRYKVTKRGQDVALRCDPISGHVSLYWYRQALGQGPEFLTYFNYEAQQDKSGLPNDRFSAERPEGSISTLTIQRTEQRDSAMYRCASSLDRGLGNTIYFGEGSWLTVV.

The chain uses TRBV19 and TRBJ1-5; a possible D gene is TRBD1 (5 bases). CDR1 is LNHDA, CDR2 SQIVND, per germline (reference sequence). This CDR3 has 15 amino acids. With 4 bases removed from V and 0 bases from J, the gap between germline ends came to 10 bases. The CDR3 here is CASSTTGYSNQPQHF. CDR3 DNA: TGTGCCAGTAGTACTACAGGTTATAGCAATCAGCCCCAGCATTTT. Full variable domain (rest looked up from reference TRBV19 and TRBJ1-5): DGGITQSPKYLFRKEGQNVTLSCEQNLNHDAMYWYRQDPGQGLRLIYYSQIVNDFQKGDIAEGYSVSREKKESFPLTVTSAQKNPTAFYLCASSTTGYSNQPQHFGDGTRLSIL.

The chain couples TRBV5-4 to TRBJ2-1; 7 bases line up with TRBD2. This CDR3 has 17 amino acids. Per the germline V gene, CDR1 is SGHNT and CDR2 is YYREEE (reference sequence). The V segment lost 3 bases and the J segment 3 bases; nucleotides outside the gene matches: 12. CDR3 protein: CASSSAAWLADYNEQFF. CDR3 DNA sequence: TGTGCCAGCAGCTCCGCGGCATGGCTAGCGGACTACAATGAGCAGTTCTTC.

The sample holds a few counts of this clone. CDR3 bases: TGTGCCAGCAGCTTTCTAGCGGGAGGGGGTGAGCAGTTCTTC. Protein product: CASSFLAGGGEQFF. This chain joins TRBV11-3 and TRBJ2-1, with TRBD2 matching 12 bases. CDR1 SGHNT and CDR2 YENEEA come from the germline V gene. There are 14 residues in the CDR3. The junction had 3 bases not matched to a gene; V was cut back by 3 bases and J by 9 bases.

V and J are TRBV18 and TRBJ2-6; unclear D gene. The CDR3 is 16 residues long. Trimming took 6 bases from V and 0 from J, leaving 12 bases between them. Germline values: CDR1 KGHSH, CDR2 LQKENI. DNA of the CDR3: TGTGCCAGCTCTCCTCTAGGTAGCTCTGGGGCCAACGTCCTGACTTTC. Its translation is CASSPLGSSGANVLTF.